This paragraph reports one T cell receptor beta chain. There are 16 residues in the CDR3. CDR1 and CDR2 from the germline V gene are SGHRS and YFSETQ. V lost 4 bases, J lost 8 bases, and 9 bases stayed unmatched. The data derive from a study of blood T cell repertoires in COVID-19. Original processing notes: Counts of nucleated cells, estimated from reference gene primer amplification, were obtained. TCRdb keeps only in-frame clones here, not all; method: immunoSEQ multiplex PCR. The V and J calls and clone size come from that table; D and trimming were worked out from the DNA. The repertoire consists of a few hundred thousand clones, with 88% occurring once and the leading ten covering more than 6.5%.

The sequence was obtained from a woman aged 30 to 39 who had recovered from COVID-19. V is TRBV5-1 and J is TRBJ2-1; TRBD2 matches 13 bases. Source material: peripheral blood. The CDR3 DNA is TGCGCCAGCAGCATAACCAGGACTAGCGGGGGCTATGAGCAGTTCTTC. It specifies CASSITRTSGGYEQFF.